This record covers a single T cell receptor (beta chain). This clone was seen once. The antigen it recognizes is unknown. No per-base quality is available; no much larger clone lies one base away. This entry is derived from a study of OX40 agonist ivuxolimab in advanced cancers. As for the study more broadly: The costimulatory receptor OX40 (CD134) was targeted by ivuxolimab, a fully human IgG2 agonistic monoclonal antibody. Intravenous ivuxolimab was administered to patients every 2 weeks at six dose levels: 0.01, 0.1, 0.3, 1.5, 3 and 10 mg/kg. Of the roughly 52 dose-escalation patients, hepatocellular carcinoma was present in 19, melanoma in approximately 15, renal cell carcinoma in 9 and head and neck cancer in 9. In the dose-escalation cohort, roughly 82% of patients were male, and the mean age was 60 years with a range of about 20 to 90. Patients were allowed to have had prior anti-PD-1, anti-PD-L1 or anti-CTLA-4 therapy, and approximately 41% of the dose-escalation patients had previously received checkpoint inhibitors. Partial responses were achieved by three dose-escalation patients, of whom one had hepatocellular carcinoma and two had cutaneous melanoma. The purpose of peripheral TCRbeta sequencing was to test whether ivuxolimab changed TCR sequence diversity and led to clonal T-cell expansion. The monotherapy dose-escalation portion (N of about 49 patients) of the phase I ivuxolimab trial is reported in the paper.

Patients with a history of autoimmune disease or receiving systemic immunosuppression were excluded from the trial. In every dose cohort, peripheral blood was drawn for TCR sequencing at baseline, cycle 4 day 1, and cycle 7 day 1. The samples were taken from a phase I, first-in-human, multicenter, open-label dose-escalation trial of ivuxolimab. The trial enrolled adults with locally advanced or metastatic head and neck squamous cell, hepatocellular, melanoma or renal cell carcinoma. CD4+ and CD8+ T cells were sorted separately from peripheral blood before TCR sequencing. Based on the germline V gene, the CDR1 and CDR2 sequences are SGDLS and YYNGEE. From its cysteine to its phenylalanine, the CDR3 spans 15 amino acids. The kept DNA is CDR3 alone, 45 bases in frame from the first base. Between the V and J ends, shortened by 3 bases and 0 bases respectively, the junction contains 12 bases. Points the paper makes about the study in general: Low levels of normalized T-cell clonal expansion were also seen in some patients who did not respond. Partial responders in the 0.1-3.0 mg/kg groups had among the lowest normalized peripheral clonal expansion, especially among CD8+ T cells. The antigen specificity of the peripheral T cells that underwent clonal expansion was not determined. On average, CD8+ T cells showed more expanded clones than CD4+ T cells after ivuxolimab. Clonal expansion of both CD4+ and CD8+ blood T cells was observed from baseline to week 6 at doses 0.1 to 3.0 mg/kg.

For sequencing of the TCRbeta CDR3 region, genomic DNA was extracted from the sorted cells. The immunoSEQ Assay was used for sequencing of TCRbeta CDR3 regions. TCRdb mirrors the immuneACCESS table, restricted to in-frame sequences. Some clones are absent from its copies; in checked studies, under half trace to an unresolved V gene, and the reason for the others is unknown. The table for this sample lists more than 30,000 clones; approximately 86% of them were counted only once. Approximately 33% of the sample belongs to the ten largest clones. This specimen was CD4+ or CD8+ T cells sorted from blood, taken in a trial of the OX40 agonist ivuxolimab. The sequence joins TRBV9 to TRBJ2-5, with TRBD2 as a weak D call on 5 bases. The receptor comes from an adult with an advanced solid tumor such as melanoma, head and neck, liver or kidney cancer. The CDR3 here reads CASSADGLNQETQYF. The sequenced DNA is TGTGCCAGCAGCGCGGATGGACTGAACCAAGAGACCCAGTACTTC.